These 25 T cell receptor beta chains came from one sample sequenced in a study of blood T cells in healthy people across ages. A second about 6 to 12 cycle PCR used barcoded and J-beta primers. TCRdb re-derived calls from the 5' RACE reads in MiXCR, one entry per CDR3 protein. The sample has hundreds of thousands of distinct CDR3 sequences, about 21% seen once. Sequenced: blood. The receptors stem from a man between 65 and 79 years old in good health.

V usage is TRBV7-3 and J usage is TRBJ2-7; TRBD1 might be the D (6 bases). The CDR3 covers 14 residues. The germline CDR1 and CDR2 sequences are SGHTA and FQGTGA. Trimming pared 8 bases from V and 0 bases from J, leaving 14 bases between. The CDR3 coding sequence is TGTGCCAGCCGCCAAAGGGGGAACTCCTACGAGCAGTACTTC. Translated: CASRQRGNSYEQYF. The variable domain in full, completed from reference TRBV7-3 and TRBJ2-7, reads GAGVSQTPSNKVTEKGKYVELRCDPISGHTALYWYRQSLGQGPEFLIYFQGTGAADDSGLPNDRFFAVRPEGSVSTLKIQRTERGDSAVYLCASRQRGNSYEQYFGPGTRLTVT.

The J gene is TRBJ2-1, the V gene TRBV5-1; D tentatively reads TRBD1 or TRBD2 (5 bases each). V was shortened by 0 bases and J by 9 bases, with 13 bases between the two germline ends. Per the germline V gene, CDR1 is SGHRS and CDR2 is YFSETQ. The CDR3 sequence is 14 residues long. The CDR3 loop reads CASSLVGTVSEQFF. CDR3 sequence (DNA): TGCGCCAGCAGCTTGGTTGGGACGGTCAGTGAGCAGTTCTTC.

The V and J genes are TRBV6-1 and TRBJ2-5, with 8 bases matching TRBD1. The closer fit of TRBJ2-1 to the DNA end suggests the J call may be wrong. The CDR3 totals 14 residues. Germline CDR1 MNHNS, CDR2 SASEGT. This chain's CDR3 is CASRGLTGEDEQFF. As DNA, the CDR3 is TGTGCCAGCAGGGGATTGACAGGGGAGGATGAGCAGTTCTTC.

A few counts support this clonotype. The V call is TRBV20-1, the J call TRBJ2-5, with D perhaps being TRBD1 or TRBD2 (6 bases each). The CDR3 runs 15 residues. Germline V lookup: CDR1 DFQATT, CDR2 SNEGSKA (reference sequence). Deletions cut 3 bases from V and 5 bases from J, with 19 bases between. The CDR3 DNA is TGCAGTGCTAGGGGGCTCTTAGGGGGGCAGGAGACCCAGTACTTC. It yields the protein CSARGLLGGQETQYF.

This clonotype was seen ten or more times. V usage is TRBV5-1 and J usage is TRBJ2-3; 10 bases line up with TRBD1. The CDR3 runs to 15 residues. Germline V lookup: CDR1 SGHRS, CDR2 YFSETQ. With 0 bases clipped from V and 3 bases from J, the junction kept 1 base outside the gene matches. CDR3 bases: TGCGCCAGCAGCTTGGTGGGACAGGGGACAGATACGCAGTATTTT. Its translation is CASSLVGQGTDTQYF.

The chain couples TRBV28 to TRBJ2-7; 9 bases line up with TRBD2. The V gene's germline CDR1 is MDHEN and CDR2 SYDVKM. J was trimmed by 2 bases and V by 6 bases; bases with no gene match: 29. The CDR3 loop spans 22 amino acids. CDR3 sequence: CASSTIVISRVNSGSNPYEQYF. CDR3 bases: TGTGCCAGCAGCACTATAGTCATCAGTAGGGTCAATAGCGGGAGTAATCCCTACGAGCAGTACTTC.

This clonotype was recorded a few times. CDR3 DNA: TGCAGTGCTAGTGACCCCCTAGCGGGAGGGAAACATGAGCAGTTCTTC. Protein sequence: CSASDPLAGGKHEQFF. This rearrangement joins TRBV20-1 to TRBJ2-1; 12 positions agree with TRBD2. Per the germline V gene, CDR1 is DFQATT and CDR2 is SNEGSKA (reference sequence). V lost 3 bases and J lost 8; bases outside the gene matches: 11. The length of the CDR3 is 16 residues.

Only a few counts were recorded for this clonotype. V is TRBV27 and J is TRBJ2-5, with 7 bases aligning to TRBD2. The DNA end is more similar to TRBJ2-1, so the J call may be wrong. The CDR3 consists of 18 residues. Germline CDR1 is MNHEY and CDR2 is SMNVEV (reference sequence). The CDR3 DNA is TGTGCCAGCAGTTCTATAGGGTCAGCGGGCGGGAGCTACAATGAGCAGTTCTTC. Protein sequence: CASSSIGSAGGSYNEQFF.

The V call is TRBV10-3, the J call TRBJ2-2; tentatively, D is TRBD2 (5 bases). The CDR3 spans 14 residues. Germline loops: CDR1 ENHRY, CDR2 SYGVKD. Trimming took off 3 bases at V and 2 bases at J, with 7 bases between the two ends. CDR3 sequence reads: CAISEPSNTGELFF. DNA of the CDR3: TGTGCCATCAGTGAACCTAGCAACACCGGGGAGCTGTTTTTT.

The rearrangement joins TRBV6-1 to TRBJ1-2, with D possibly being TRBD1 (5 bases). Germline CDR1 is MNHNS and CDR2 is SASEGT. V gave up 4 bases and J gave up 5 bases, with 8 bases separating them. The CDR3 has 12 amino acids. The chain's CDR3 is CASSVDRYGYTF. The CDR3 nucleotides read TGTGCCAGCAGTGTCGACAGATATGGCTACACCTTC.

Only a few counts were recorded for this clonotype. The chain recombines TRBV4-1 with TRBJ2-3; possibly TRBD2 for D (6 bases). The CDR3 loop spans 18 amino acids. V was pared by 0 bases and J by 6 bases, with 22 bases between. The germline V gene encodes CDR1 MGHRA and CDR2 YSYEKL. This CDR3 is CASSQEKTAGLEGDTQYF. The CDR3 DNA sequence: TGCGCCAGCAGCCAAGAGAAGACCGCTGGACTGGAGGGGGATACGCAGTATTTT.

In the case of this clonotype: One junction end disagrees with the germline gene, perhaps due to a read error. The chain carries TRBV20-1 and TRBJ2-2, with D unresolved. CDR1 DFQATT and CDR2 SNEGSKA come from the germline V gene (reference sequence). The CDR3 is made up of 13 amino acids. The CDR3 loop reads CSARDNYSGELFF. CDR3 nucleotide sequence: TGCAGCGCTAGAGATAACTACAGCGGGGAGCTGTTTTTT.

This clonotype was detected many times. The chain employs TRBV20-1 and TRBJ2-7, with 9 bases matching TRBD1. CDR3 size: 15 residues. Germline CDR1 is DFQATT and CDR2 is SNEGSKA (reference sequence). After removal of 2 bases from V and 5 bases from J, the junction contained 10 bases not matched to a gene. CDR3 DNA: TGCAGTGCTAGAAATCCGGGACAGGGCTTCAACGAGCAGTACTTC. It translates to CSARNPGQGFNEQYF.

This clonotype turned up a few times. The chain employs TRBV12-3 or TRBV12-4 and TRBJ2-3; TRBD1 agrees at 8 bases. This CDR3 spans 16 amino acids. The V gene end was trimmed by 6 bases and the J gene end by 5 bases; junction bases not matched to a gene: 13. The CDR3 DNA reads as TGTGCCAGCAGCCAAGCCCAGCCAGGGGGCTTAGATACGCAGTATTTT. Its protein is CASSQAQPGGLDTQYF.

This clonotype appeared a few times. The V call is TRBV7-2, the J call TRBJ2-5, with TRBD2 as a possible D gene (6 bases). The CDR3 has 16 residues. Between the trimmed V and J ends, which lost 1 base and 1 base, there was a span of 13 bases. Germline V lookup: CDR1 SGHTA, CDR2 FQGNSA. CDR3 sequence (DNA): TGTGCCAGCAGCTTAGAAACGGGAGTGGGCCAAGAGACCCAGTACTTC. It yields the protein CASSLETGVGQETQYF.

The chain employs TRBV5-1 and TRBJ2-2; D tentatively fits TRBD1 or TRBD2 (5 bases each). This CDR3 contains 16 residues. V lost 0 bases to trimming and J lost 4 bases, with 13 bases between them. Germline CDR1 SGHRS, CDR2 YFSETQ. The CDR3 protein is CASSLDPGTATGELFF. For the CDR3, the DNA is TGCGCCAGCAGCTTGGATCCCGGGACCGCCACCGGGGAGCTGTTTTTT. Filled out from reference TRBV5-1 and TRBJ2-2, the complete variable domain reads KAGVTQTPRYLIKTRGQQVTLSCSPISGHRSVSWYQQTPGQGLQFLFEYFSETQRNKGNFPGRFSGRQFSNSRSEMNVSTLELGDSALYLCASSLDPGTATGELFFGEGSRLTVL.

CDR3 coding DNA: TGTGCCAGCCATGGGAGCTCCTACAATGAGCAGTTCTTC. Residues: CASHGSSYNEQFF. The chain joins TRBV25-1 to TRBJ2-1, with D maybe TRBD2 (5 bases). Germline-derived CDR1 and CDR2 are MGHDK and SYGVNS. V dropped 8 bases and J dropped 0 bases, with 8 bases sitting between them. The CDR3 consists of 13 residues. Filled out from reference TRBV25-1 and TRBJ2-1, the complete variable domain reads EADIYQTPRYLVIGTGKKITLECSQTMGHDKMYWYQQDPGMELHLIHYSYGVNSTEKGDLSSESTVSRIRTEHFPLTLESARPSHTSQYLCASHGSSYNEQFFGPGTRLTVL.

The V gene is TRBV6-5, the J gene TRBJ2-1, with D possibly matching TRBD2 (6 bases). The CDR3 consists of 14 residues. The V end was cut by 9 bases, the J end by 0 bases, with 12 bases between. CDR1 and CDR2 (germline): MNHEY, SVGAGI. CDR3 nucleotide sequence: TGTGCCAGTTGTGCCGGGAGCTCCTACAATGAGCAGTTCTTC. It is translated as CASCAGSSYNEQFF.

This clonotype was seen ten or more times. The chain links TRBV28 to TRBJ2-7, with TRBD1 identical over 9 bases. The CDR3 covers 13 residues. CDR1 is MDHEN, CDR2 SYDVKM, per germline. The trim removed 8 bases at V and 3 bases at J, leaving 5 bases unmatched. The DNA for the CDR3 is TGTGCCAGCCTGACAGGGGGAAGCTACGAGCAGTACTTC. Its protein is CASLTGGSYEQYF. The whole variable domain, filled in from reference TRBV28 and TRBJ2-7, reads DVKVTQSSRYLVKRTGEKVFLECVQDMDHENMFWYRQDPGLGLRLIYFSYDVKMKEKGDIPEGYSVSREKKERFSLILESASTNQTSMYLCASLTGGSYEQYFGPGTRLTVT.

This clonotype was recorded many times. The chain recombines TRBV21-1 with TRBJ2-7; the D call TRBD1 from the table was never checked on the DNA. TRBV21-1 is classified as a pseudogene. This CDR3 is 13 amino acids long. CDR3 protein: CASTPTGIYEQYF. CDR3 DNA sequence: TGTGCCAGCACCCCGACAGGGATCTACGAGCAGTACTTC.

The chain is built from TRBV9 and TRBJ2-7; TRBD1 matches at 7 bases. V gave up 3 bases and J gave up 6 bases; unmatched junction bases: 9. The germline V gene encodes CDR1 SGDLS and CDR2 YYNGEE. The CDR3 runs 14 residues. The DNA of the CDR3 is TGTGCCAGCAGCGCCCGACAGGGCAGTGGCGAGCAGTACTTC. It yields the protein CASSARQGSGEQYF.

This clonotype occurred a few times. The chain combines TRBV27 with TRBJ2-5; TRBD1 agrees at 7 bases. The V and J ends lost 0 bases and 5 bases, in that order; junction bases with no gene match: 12. Germline values: CDR1 MNHEY, CDR2 SMNVEV (reference sequence). This CDR3 is 17 amino acids long. The CDR3 DNA is TGTGCCAGCAGTTTATCGAACGGTGGCAGGGGGTACGAGACCCAGTACTTC. Its protein is CASSLSNGGRGYETQYF.

This clonotype was counted between two and nine times. The chain links TRBV20-1 to TRBJ2-1; 11 nucleotides agree with TRBD2. Germline V gives CDR1 DFQATT, CDR2 SNEGSKA (reference sequence). V dropped 0 bases and J dropped 1; count of bases not matched to a gene: 2. CDR3 length equals 16 residues. The CDR3 here is CSAREASGRSYNEQFF. The CDR3 region has the DNA TGCAGTGCTAGAGAGGCTAGCGGGAGGTCCTACAATGAGCAGTTCTTC.

This clonotype was counted ten times or more. The chain recombines TRBV20-1 with TRBJ2-5, with TRBD1 identical over 9 bases. The CDR3 consists of 14 residues. Losses at the gene ends were 1 base for V and 5 bases for J; bases not matched to a gene: 5. Germline CDR1 DFQATT, CDR2 SNEGSKA (reference sequence). CDR3 sequence: CSARGQGGTETQYF. CDR3 nucleotides: TGCAGTGCTAGAGGACAGGGGGGAACGGAGACCCAGTACTTC.

This clonotype was recorded many times. A read error may produce the germline difference seen at one junction end. The chain has TRBV12-3 or TRBV12-4 and TRBJ2-3, with D uncertain. CDR3 length equals 14 residues. CDR3 in amino acids: CASSLSGSTDTQYF. The CDR3 region has the DNA TGCGCCAGCAGCTTATCAGGCAGCACAGATACGCAGTATTTT.